This T cell receptor beta chain was found in a study of spatial heterogeneity in lung cancer. A few counts support this clonotype. TCRdb reprocessed the 5' RACE reads via MiXCR and lists one record per CDR3 protein. This table holds 75,000 or so distinct CDR3 sequences, 7% to 9% found once. As for time point: sample taken at primary tumor resection. Whole RNA obtained from tumor, nontumor lung or frozen PBMC underwent sequencing without sorting. The sample here was PBMCs, taken at surgery. The sequence was collected from a male donor with early-stage non-small cell lung cancer.

The CDR3 region is CASSYRATSLTGELFF. The CDR3 DNA is TGTGCCAGCAGCTACCGTGCGACTTCTCTCACCGGGGAGCTGTTTTTT. This chain joins TRBV3-1 and TRBJ2-2, with D uncertain. CDR3 length: 16 residues. Trimming cost V 5 bases and J 4 bases, with 17 bases left between them. Looked up from germline, CDR1 is LGHDT and CDR2 is YNNKEL (reference sequence).